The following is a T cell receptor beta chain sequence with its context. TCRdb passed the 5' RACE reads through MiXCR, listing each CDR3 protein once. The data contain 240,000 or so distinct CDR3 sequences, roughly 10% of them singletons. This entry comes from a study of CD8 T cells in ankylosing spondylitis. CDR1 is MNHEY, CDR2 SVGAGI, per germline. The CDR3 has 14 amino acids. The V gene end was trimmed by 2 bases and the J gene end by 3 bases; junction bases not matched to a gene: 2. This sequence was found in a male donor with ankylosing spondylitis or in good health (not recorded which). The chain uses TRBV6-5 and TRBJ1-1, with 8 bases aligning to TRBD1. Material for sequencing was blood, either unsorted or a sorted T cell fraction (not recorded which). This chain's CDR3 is CASSYLDRDTEAFF. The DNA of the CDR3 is TGTGCCAGCAGTTACCTGGACAGGGACACTGAAGCTTTCTTT.